Listed below are T cell receptor beta chains from one sample, sequenced in a study of blood T cell repertoires in COVID-19. Data came from immunoSEQ multiplex PCR; TCRdb stores just in-frame clones and leaves some out. This repertoire shows about 110,000 clones, around four fifths found once; its top ten account for over 15%. Sequences were obtained from peripheral blood. The receptor set was obtained from a woman aged 55-69 years with acute or convalescent COVID-19. Each CDR3 is given without its conserved first and last residue. Fields, in order: D gene, V gene, CDR3 protein. D genes are given only for firm matches.

- | TRBV29-1 | SVTVQGYGYT
- | TRBV5-1 | ASSLATSRDTEAF
TRBD1 | TRBV24-1 | ATSDRGFLGGELF
- | TRBV3-1/TRBV3-2 | ASSQGPGSHNEQF
- | TRBV3-1/TRBV3-2 | ASSQDSFGWETQY
TRBD2 | TRBV24-1 | ATSLSGAGNEQF
- | TRBV9 | ASSVGADSPGNTIY
- | TRBV28 | ASSLSLRDNDYEQY
- | TRBV6-2/TRBV6-3 | ASSPLTSPGEY
TRBD2 | TRBV6-4 | ASSAGGQVNEQF
- | TRBV28 | ASNPSRPVFYEQY
TRBD2 | TRBV7-2 | ASSLSSTPAGVNTGELF
- | TRBV7-2 | ASSLEAGKNYGYT
- | TRBV11-3 | ASSLAGSGTGELF